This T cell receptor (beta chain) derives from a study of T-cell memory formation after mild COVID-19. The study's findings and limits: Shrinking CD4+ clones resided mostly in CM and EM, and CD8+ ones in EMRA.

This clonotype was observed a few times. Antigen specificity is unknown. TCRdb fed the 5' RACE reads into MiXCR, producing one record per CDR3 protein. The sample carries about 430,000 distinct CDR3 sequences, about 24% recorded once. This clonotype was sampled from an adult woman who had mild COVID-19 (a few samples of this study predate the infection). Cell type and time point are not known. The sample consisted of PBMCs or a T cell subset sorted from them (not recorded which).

The CDR3 nucleotides are TGTGCCACCAGTGGCCAACATAAAGAGACCCAGTACTTC. Its translation: CATSGQHKETQYF. The chain has TRBV24-1 and TRBJ2-5; D gene ambiguous. V was shortened by 5 bases and J by 3 bases, with 9 bases between the two germline ends. Germline CDR1 is KGHDR and CDR2 is SFDVKD. The CDR3 totals 13 residues.